This T cell receptor (beta chain) was documented in a study of T cell changes during pregnancy in multiple sclerosis. Some clones are missing from TCRdb's copy, which holds only in-frame ones; the method was immunoSEQ multiplex PCR. The sample has approximately 60,000 clones, roughly 90% seen once; the top ten hold roughly 3.5%. The V and J ends lost 10 bases and 1 base respectively, with 19 bases between them. CDR1 LNHDA and CDR2 SQIVND come from the germline V gene (reference sequence). The CDR3 is 15 residues long. Sequencing was performed on peripheral blood, taken after pregnancy. The rearrangement links TRBV19 to TRBJ1-1; D unclear. This TCR was recovered from a female donor in good health, enrolled as a control in a pregnancy study. The CDR3: CATIPGGEGNTEAFF. The DNA for the CDR3 is TGTGCCACTATTCCCGGAGGTGAGGGGAACACTGAAGCTTTCTTT. Complete variable domain (other parts from reference TRBV19 and TRBJ1-1): DGGITQSPKYLFRKEGQNVTLSCEQNLNHDAMYWYRQDPGQGLRLIYYSQIVNDFQKGDIAEGYSVSREKKESFPLTVTSAQKNPTAFYLCATIPGGEGNTEAFFGQGTRLTVV.